These T cell receptor beta chains were read from a single sample in a study of T-cell memory formation after mild COVID-19. A single record per CDR3 protein comes from TCRdb applying MiXCR to the 5' RACE reads. The repertoire holds approximately 150,000 distinct CDR3 sequences, more than 14% seen once, with over 12% in the top ten. Sequenced: PBMCs or a T cell subset sorted from them (not recorded which). Receptors originate from an adult woman who had mild COVID-19 (a few samples of this study predate the infection). Cell type and time point are not known. CDR3s include the opening cysteine and the closing phenylalanine or tryptophan. A D gene is named only where the DNA matches it firmly. Size is stated for part of the rows, as once, few or many counts, or as a class when the clone is expanded.

j_call v_call d_call clone_size cdr3_nt cdr3_aa
TRBJ2-7 TRBV27 . . TGTGCCAGCAGTTTTCGGGTGCCTAGCGCCACCTACGAGCAGTACTTC CASSFRVPSATYEQYF
TRBJ2-3 TRBV28 . . TGTGCCAGCAGTTTAGCGGGCGGGGATACGCAGTATTTT CASSLAGGDTQYF
TRBJ1-4 TRBV7-8 TRBD1 . TGTGCCAGCAGCTCCAACAGGGGAAAGAATGAAAAACTGTTTTTT CASSSNRGKNEKLFF
TRBJ2-6 TRBV4-3 . . TGCGCCAGCAGCCAAGATAACAGGGCAGCTGGGGCCAACGTCCTGACTTTC CASSQDNRAAGANVLTF
TRBJ2-7 TRBV12-3/TRBV12-4 . many TGTGCCAGCAGTTCGACTCCGAAGCAGTACTTC CASSSTPKQYF
TRBJ1-2 TRBV7-2 . . TGTGCCAGCAGCTTAGGGACAGCAGCTAACTATGGCTACACCTTC CASSLGTAANYGYTF
TRBJ1-1 TRBV12-3/TRBV12-4 . many TGTGCCAGCAGTTTATCGGGTGAAGCTTTCTTT CASSLSGEAFF
TRBJ2-7 TRBV25-1 . few TGTGCCAGCAGTGATGGTGCGAAGCAGTACTTC CASSDGAKQYF
TRBJ2-7 TRBV4-1 . few TGCGCCAGCAGCCAAGGGGTCACAGGCTCCTACGAGCAGTACTTC CASSQGVTGSYEQYF
TRBJ2-1 TRBV29-1 . many TGCAGCGCTGTAGGAAGCTCCTACAATGAGCAGTTCTTC CSAVGSSYNEQFF
TRBJ2-1 TRBV18 . once TGTGCCAGCTCACCCCGGGCTGGAGAAGGCAATGAGCAGTTCTTC CASSPRAGEGNEQFF
TRBJ2-2 TRBV10-3 . . TGTGCCCCGAGACAGACCGGGGATCTGTTTTTT CAPRQTGDLFF
TRBJ1-2 TRBV7-2 . . TGTGCCAGCAGGGGAACAGGGAACTATGGCTACACCTTC CASRGTGNYGYTF
TRBJ1-1 TRBV2 . many TGTGCCAGCAGTGTATCAGAACTTGGGACTGAAGCTTTCTTT CASSVSELGTEAFF
TRBJ1-2 TRBV5-1 TRBD1 . TGCGCCAGCAGCACCGGGACAGGAGCAAACTATGGCTACACCTTC CASSTGTGANYGYTF
TRBJ2-7 TRBV14 . few TGTGCCAGCAGCCATACCGCCCACGAGCAGTACTTC CASSHTAHEQYF
TRBJ2-1 TRBV12-3/TRBV12-4 TRBD2 few TGTGCCAGCAGACCAGCGGGGGGGCCGAATGAGCAGTTCTTC CASRPAGGPNEQFF
TRBJ2-1 TRBV11-2 . . TGTGCCAGCAGCTTTAATGAGCAGTTCTTC CASSFNEQFF
TRBJ2-4 TRBV11-2 TRBD1 . TGTGCCAGCAGCGTGGGACAGGGGCCCGGTTGGAACATTCAGTACTTC CASSVGQGPGWNIQYF
TRBJ2-5 TRBV7-8 . . TGTGCCAGCAGCTTACAATCGTACCAAGAGACCCAGTACTTC CASSLQSYQETQYF
TRBJ2-7 TRBV28 . few TGTGCCAGCACTCTTCCTAGCTCCTACGAGCAGTACTTC CASTLPSSYEQYF
TRBJ2-7 TRBV27 . . TGTGCCAGCAGTTCCACAACAGAAATCTACGAGCAGTACTTC CASSSTTEIYEQYF
TRBJ2-7 TRBV14 TRBD2 few TGTGCCAGCAGTCGATTAAGCGGGGGCTACGAGCAGTACTTC CASSRLSGGYEQYF
TRBJ2-1 TRBV18 TRBD1 . TGTGCCAGCTCACGGGGACAGGTTTACAATGAGCAGTTCTTC CASSRGQVYNEQFF
TRBJ2-1 TRBV5-1 TRBD2 . TGCGCCAGCAGCTTGGTCCCCACTAGCGGGGCTTACAATGAGCAGTTCTTC CASSLVPTSGAYNEQFF
TRBJ2-6 TRBV15 . . TGTGCCACCAGCAGAGAGTTGACAATTTCCTCTGGGGCCAACGTCCTGACTTTC CATSRELTISSGANVLTF
TRBJ2-7 TRBV5-1 . . TGCGCCAGCAGCCCCTCTGGACACGTGAGCTCCTACGAGCAGTACTTC CASSPSGHVSSYEQYF
TRBJ1-1 TRBV14 . . TGTGCCAGCAGCCGGATATTAGGTGGGGTCACTGAAGCTTTCTTT CASSRILGGVTEAFF
TRBJ2-1 TRBV5-5 . . TGTGCCAGCAGCCCGGCGCTATTTTCGGTTGAGCAGTTCTTC CASSPALFSVEQFF
TRBJ1-2 TRBV28 TRBD1 . TGTGCCAGCAGACAAGGGACAGGAATTTTCTATGGCTACACCTTC CASRQGTGIFYGYTF
TRBJ1-1 TRBV6-5 . few TGTGCCAGCACCGAAGGGGGGGATGGGGGCACTGAAGCTTTCTTT CASTEGGDGGTEAFF
TRBJ2-7 TRBV7-9 . few TGTGCCAGCAGCTTAGTCACGGGCGAGCAGTACTTC CASSLVTGEQYF
TRBJ2-2 TRBV18 . . TGTGCCAGCTCACCGCGGCAGGGAGAAACCACCGGGGAGCTGTTTTTT CASSPRQGETTGELFF
TRBJ2-1 TRBV9 TRBD2 few TGTGCCAGCAGCAGACTAGCGGGAGGGCAGTTCTTC CASSRLAGGQFF
TRBJ1-4 TRBV9 TRBD1 few TGTGCCAGCAGCGCATCCGGGACAGGGAGCGAAAAACTGTTTTTT CASSASGTGSEKLFF
TRBJ2-1 TRBV20-1 TRBD2 few TGCAGTGCTAGAGATGTAGCGGGAGAGGACAATGAGCAGTTCTTC CSARDVAGEDNEQFF
TRBJ2-1 TRBV12-3/TRBV12-4 . . TGTGCCAGCAGTTTAGGGGCAGGCCCTCAGCAGTTCTTC CASSLGAGPQQFF
TRBJ1-5 TRBV29-1 TRBD1 few TGCAGCGCTAGACAGGGAGACAATCAGCCCCAGCATTTT CSARQGDNQPQHF
TRBJ2-3 TRBV18 TRBD2 . TGTGCCAGCTCACCCCAGAGACTAGCGGGGGGCTCAGATACGCAGTATTTT CASSPQRLAGGSDTQYF
TRBJ2-1 TRBV4-2 . . TGTGCCAGCAGCCAAGATTTAGGGCCTTGGGACAACTACAATGAGCAGTTCTTC CASSQDLGPWDNYNEQFF
TRBJ1-5 TRBV12-3/TRBV12-4 TRBD1 few TGTGCCAGCAGTTCACGCACAGGGGTGAGGCAGCCCCAGCATTTT CASSSRTGVRQPQHF
TRBJ2-2 TRBV4-3 TRBD1 few TGCGCCAGCAGCCCAACAGGGGGCCCGAACACCGGGGAGCTGTTTTTT CASSPTGGPNTGELFF
TRBJ2-1 TRBV9 . . TGTGCCAGCAGCGTAGGTGCGGGGTCCTACAATGAGCAGTTCTTC CASSVGAGSYNEQFF